The 32 T cell receptor beta chains below come from one sample, sequenced in a study of blood T cell repertoires in COVID-19 (dated by TCRdb to 2018 to 2021). The library relied on the immunoSEQ multiplex PCR assay. Sourced from immuneACCESS, this table was stored by TCRdb with only in-frame sequences that have V and J called. A share of the clones is absent; for the studies checked, an unresolved V gene accounts for under half, and the remainder has no known explanation. In this sample the table shows more than 300,000 clones, nearly 90% of which occur a single time. The biggest ten clones account for just under 9.5% of the sample. Sequencing input: PBMCs or T cells enriched from blood (not recorded which). These receptors came from a woman in her twenties or thirties who had recovered from COVID-19.

The rearrangement joins TRBV5-1 to TRBJ1-5; TRBD1 is a possible D gene (6 bases). This CDR3 has 14 residues. Germline V gene sequence: CDR1 SGHRS, CDR2 YFSETQ. V lost 0 bases, J lost 10 bases, and 14 bases lay in between. The CDR3 region has the DNA TGCGCCAGCAGCTTGGGGGCAGGGGATCCACCCCAGCATTTT. Protein product: CASSLGAGDPPQHF.

The J gene is TRBJ1-4, the V gene TRBV19, with D unresolved. Germline V gene data show CDR1 as LNHDA and CDR2 as SQIVND (reference sequence). The ends were cut back, 2 bases at V and 8 bases at J, with 12 bases in the middle. CDR3 length: 14 amino acids. For the CDR3, the DNA is TGTGCCAGTAGTATACTGGCCCAAACCGAAAAACTGTTTTTT. It encodes CASSILAQTEKLFF.

This chain links TRBV4-1 with TRBJ2-1; 11 bases map to TRBD2. Germline CDR1 is MGHRA and CDR2 is YSYEKL. Trimming at V came to 3 bases and at J to 9 bases, leaving 10 bases not matched to a gene. This CDR3 has 16 amino acids. CDR3 loop: CASSHITSGSSAEQFF. In nucleotides, the CDR3 is TGCGCCAGCAGCCACATAACTAGCGGGAGTAGTGCTGAGCAGTTCTTC.

The V and J genes are TRBV18 and TRBJ1-4; D ambiguous. This CDR3 has 14 residues. Trimming cost V 2 bases and J 0 bases, with 4 bases left between them. CDR1 is KGHSH, CDR2 LQKENI, per germline. DNA for the CDR3: TGTGCCAGCTCACCAACGGCAACTAATGAAAAACTGTTTTTT. Translating it yields CASSPTATNEKLFF.

The V and J genes are TRBV19 and TRBJ1-5; unclear D gene. The CDR3 has 18 residues. From germline, CDR1 is LNHDA and CDR2 SQIVND (reference sequence). Trimming took off 7 bases at V and 5 bases at J, with 27 bases between the two ends. The CDR3 here is CASTSSPGATSYDQPQHF. The CDR3 DNA reads TGTGCCAGTACCAGTTCACCGGGAGCCACCTCTTACGATCAGCCCCAGCATTTT.

The J gene is TRBJ2-7, the V gene TRBV27; maybe TRBD2 (6 bases). V was clipped by 2 bases and J by 2 bases, with 16 bases between them. CDR3 length: 16 amino acids. CDR1 and CDR2 from the germline V gene are MNHEY and SMNVEV (reference sequence). The chain's CDR3 is CASSLVGGKQAYEQYF. The DNA for the CDR3 is TGTGCCAGCAGTTTAGTTGGGGGGAAACAAGCCTACGAGCAGTACTTC.

V usage is TRBV5-1 and J usage is TRBJ1-1; maybe TRBD1 (6 bases). With 3 bases removed from V and 1 base from J, the gap between germline ends came to 13 bases. The length of the CDR3 is 15 residues. The germline V gene encodes CDR1 SGHRS and CDR2 YFSETQ. In DNA form, the CDR3 reads TGCGCCAGCAGCTCGAGGGCGGACAGGAACACTGAAGCTTTCTTT. Translating it yields CASSSRADRNTEAFF.

This clone showed up just a few times. The chain combines TRBV29-1 with TRBJ2-1; 9 nucleotides agree with TRBD2. Germline CDR1 SQVTM, CDR2 ANQGSEA. The CDR3 covers 12 residues. V gave up 6 bases and J gave up 8 bases; unmatched junction bases: 5. The DNA for the CDR3 is TGCAGCGTGGGACTAGCTCAATATGAGCAGTTCTTC. This encodes CSVGLAQYEQFF.

The chain carries TRBV5-4 and TRBJ2-3; 8 bases align to TRBD2. This CDR3 has 16 amino acids. Losses at the gene ends were 2 bases for V and 2 bases for J; bases not matched to a gene: 7. Per the germline V gene, CDR1 is SGHNT and CDR2 is YYREEE (reference sequence). In nucleotides, the CDR3 is TGTGCCAGCAGCTTAAGGCTAGCGGGCGACACAGATACGCAGTATTTT. Encoded protein: CASSLRLAGDTDTQYF.

The table lists this clone with a count of one. The rearrangement links TRBV9 to TRBJ1-1; D gene unclear. CDR1 and CDR2 from the germline V gene are SGDLS and YYNGEE. Trimming took off 0 bases at V and 10 bases at J, with 19 bases between the two ends. This CDR3 is 15 amino acids long. CDR3 in amino acids: CASSVDPGSIKRAFF. CDR3 DNA sequence: TGTGCCAGCAGCGTAGATCCGGGGTCAATAAAGAGAGCTTTCTTT.

This chain links TRBV7-9 with TRBJ2-7, with a possible D match to TRBD1 (6 bases). Per the germline V gene, CDR1 is SEHNR and CDR2 is FQNEAQ (reference sequence). This CDR3 comprises 15 residues. Trimming cost V 4 bases and J 2 bases, with 15 bases left between them. The CDR3 sequence: CASSSRQVPTYEQYF. CDR3 sequence (DNA): TGTGCCAGCAGCTCTAGACAGGTCCCCACCTACGAGCAGTACTTC.

As DNA, the CDR3 is TGTGCCAGCAGCGTAGGTAGGTCTAGCGGGAGTCTGTACGAGCAGTACTTC. This sequence encodes CASSVGRSSGSLYEQYF. This rearrangement joins TRBV9 to TRBJ2-7, with TRBD2 matching 10 bases. The junction had 10 bases not matched to a gene; V was cut back by 0 bases and J by 4 bases. The germline V gene has CDR1 SGDLS and CDR2 YYNGEE. This CDR3 comprises 17 residues.

J is TRBJ2-7 and V is TRBV5-8, with no clear D. The CDR3 loop spans 13 amino acids. Germline CDR1 and CDR2: SGHTS and YDEGEE. V was trimmed by 0 bases and J by 3 bases, leaving 7 bases between them. The DNA of the CDR3 is TGTGCCAGCAGCTTGGTTTCACACTACGAGCAGTACTTC. The encoded protein is CASSLVSHYEQYF. The full variable domain, in which reference TRBV5-8 and TRBJ2-7 provide the parts outside the CDR3, is EAGVTQSPTHLIKTRGQQATLRCSPISGHTSVYWYQQALGLGLQFLLWYDEGEERNRGNFPPRFSGRQFPNYSSELNVNALELEDSALYLCASSLVSHYEQYFGPGTRLTVT.

This clone is a singleton in its sample. The chain is built from TRBV28 and TRBJ1-5; a weak D match, TRBD1 (5 bases). This CDR3 has 12 amino acids. From germline, CDR1 is MDHEN and CDR2 SYDVKM. V was cut by 6 bases and J by 6 bases, with 9 bases left in between. The CDR3 sequence: CASRATAQPQHF. The CDR3, as DNA: TGTGCCAGCAGGGCGACAGCTCAGCCCCAGCATTTT. The whole variable domain, filled in from reference TRBV28 and TRBJ1-5, reads DVKVTQSSRYLVKRTGEKVFLECVQDMDHENMFWYRQDPGLGLRLIYFSYDVKMKEKGDIPEGYSVSREKKERFSLILESASTNQTSMYLCASRATAQPQHFGDGTRLSIL.

The chain uses TRBV1 and TRBJ2-4; the D call of TRBD2 is as the table states it, not checked on the DNA. TRBV1 is reported as a pseudogene. This CDR3 comprises 21 residues. In DNA, the CDR3 is TGCACCAGCAGCCAAGAATTCTTGGGTTTCGGGGGAGGGCCGGTCAAAAACATTCAGTACTTC. This translates into CTSSQEFLGFGGGPVKNIQYF.

The CDR3: CASSLGTGDADTQYF. DNA for the CDR3: TGCGCCAGCAGCCTTGGTACAGGGGACGCAGATACGCAGTATTTT. V is TRBV5-1 and J is TRBJ2-3, with 7 nucleotides matching TRBD1. Germline V gene sequence: CDR1 SGHRS, CDR2 YFSETQ. The V segment lost 4 bases and the J segment 4 bases; nucleotides outside the gene matches: 9. The CDR3 is 15 amino acids.

This clone was detected only a few times. The chain employs TRBV6-5 and TRBJ2-1; 9 nucleotides match TRBD1. Germline trimming cut 10 bases from V and 6 bases from J; bases unmatched to any gene: 13. The CDR3 is 15 amino acids. Looked up from germline, CDR1 is MNHEY and CDR2 is SVGAGI. The CDR3 protein is CATELPGQGPNEQFF. The CDR3 DNA is TGTGCCACGGAACTTCCGGGACAGGGCCCCAATGAGCAGTTCTTC.

The chain links TRBV28 to TRBJ1-2; 8 bases fit TRBD1. This CDR3 spans 13 amino acids. Germline lookup yields CDR1 MDHEN and CDR2 SYDVKM. After removal of 5 bases from V and 14 bases from J, the junction contained 13 bases not matched to a gene. CDR3 DNA: TGTGCCAGCAGTGTTGGACAGGGAAGGTTCGGGACCTTC. Its protein product is CASSVGQGRFGTF.

This chain uses TRBV30 with TRBJ2-7, with 15 bases aligning to TRBD2. CDR3 length: 15 amino acids. Germline CDR1 reads GTSNPN; CDR2 reads SVGIG (reference sequence). CDR3 residues: CASGTSGRFPYEQYF. CDR3 in DNA: TGTGCTTCCGGGACTAGCGGGAGGTTCCCGTACGAGCAGTACTTC.

In the case of this clone: Because the CDR3 is missing its conserved closing phenylalanine or tryptophan, this is likely a read error. It is unclear where the CDR3 begins or ends on the DNA, so no DNA is shown, and the CDR3 is as TCRdb lists it. The chain links TRBV28 to TRBJ2-7; the D call in the table, TRBD2, was not verified against the DNA. Germline V lookup: CDR1 MDHEN, CDR2 SYDVKM. Counting both end residues, the CDR3 totals 11 amino acids. The CDR3 sequence is CASSFRGALFT.

The chain joins TRBV19 to TRBJ2-2; D might be TRBD2 (5 bases). The CDR3 runs 15 residues. The germline V and J ends were trimmed by 4 bases and 5 bases, with 14 bases remaining between them. Germline V gene sequence: CDR1 LNHDA, CDR2 SQIVND (reference sequence). The chain's CDR3 is CASSTRGDLTGELFF. In nucleotides, the CDR3 is TGTGCCAGTAGTACCCGGGGAGACTTAACCGGGGAGCTGTTTTTT.

This chain connects TRBV10-1 to TRBJ1-4; D may be TRBD1 (6 bases). Trimming pared 7 bases from V and 4 bases from J, leaving 16 bases between. Germline assignment: CDR1 WNHNN and CDR2 SYGVQD (reference sequence). The CDR3 contains 15 residues. This chain's CDR3 is CASTVKRTDNEKLFF. Written as DNA, the CDR3 is TGCGCCAGCACGGTAAAAAGGACAGATAATGAAAAACTGTTTTTT.

J is TRBJ1-1 and V is TRBV11-1; D is unresolved. The germline gives CDR1 SGHAT, CDR2 FQDESV (reference sequence). Trimming stripped 4 bases from V and 1 base from J, with 10 bases between. CDR3 length equals 14 residues. CDR3 residues: CASSSGWSNTEAFF. DNA for the CDR3: TGTGCCAGCAGCTCAGGATGGTCGAACACTGAAGCTTTCTTT.

The chain is built from TRBV20-1 and TRBJ1-2; D perhaps matches TRBD1 (6 bases). Germline V lookup: CDR1 DFQATT, CDR2 SNEGSKA (reference sequence). Trimming removed 6 bases at V and 9 bases at J, with 11 bases between. CDR3 length: 10 amino acids. The CDR3 region is CSALGQSYTF. CDR3 coding DNA: TGCAGTGCCCTCGGACAGAGCTACACCTTC.

This clone was seen only a few times. This chain joins TRBV5-1 and TRBJ1-2; 10 positions agree with TRBD1. The CDR3 contains 13 residues. Trimming at V came to 3 bases and at J to 11 bases, leaving 7 bases not matched to a gene. Germline V gene data show CDR1 as SGHRS and CDR2 as YFSETQ. The DNA of the CDR3 is TGCGCCAGCAGCTCTGGGACAGGGGAGAGGTACACCTTC. Amino acid sequence: CASSSGTGERYTF.

This clone was observed a few times. V and J are TRBV7-9 and TRBJ2-7; TRBD1 might be the D (6 bases). The CDR3 is 15 residues long. Germline CDR1 SEHNR, CDR2 FQNEAQ (reference sequence). Trimming left V 5 bases short and J 2 bases short, with 16 bases between. The CDR3 coding sequence is TGTGCCAGCAGCGATAAGGGGGACCCTGCCTACGAGCAGTACTTC. Protein: CASSDKGDPAYEQYF.

The DNA for the CDR3 is TGTGCCAGCAGCCCCCAGACAGGGGAGAATGAAAAACTGTTTTTT. Amino acids: CASSPQTGENEKLFF. The J gene is TRBJ1-4, the V gene TRBV7-9; TRBD1 aligns across 8 bases. Germline V gene sequence: CDR1 SEHNR, CDR2 FQNEAQ (reference sequence). The CDR3 extends over 15 amino acids. J was trimmed by 5 bases and V by 5 bases; bases with no gene match: 7.

This chain joins TRBV5-6 and TRBJ1-3, with TRBD1 as a possible D gene (6 bases). Trimming stripped 2 bases from V and 2 bases from J, with 14 bases between. The CDR3 has 16 residues. Per the germline V gene, CDR1 is SGHDT and CDR2 is YYEEEE. The CDR3 nucleotides read TGTGCCAGCAGCTTTCAGGGGTGGTCAACTGGAAACACCATATATTTT. Amino acid sequence: CASSFQGWSTGNTIYF.

This chain links TRBV5-8 with TRBJ2-7, with D possibly being TRBD2 (5 bases). Germline assignment: CDR1 SGHTS and CDR2 YDEGEE. V lost 4 bases to trimming and J lost 4 bases, with 6 bases between them. CDR3 length: 11 residues. The chain's CDR3 is CASSRLYEQYF. The CDR3 region has the DNA TGTGCCAGCAGCAGACTATACGAGCAGTACTTC.

The rearrangement joins TRBV3-1 (or the pseudogene TRBV3-2) to TRBJ2-1, with 10 positions matching TRBD2. The CDR3 is made up of 17 amino acids. V was clipped by 1 base and J by 6 bases; unmatched bases: 9. Germline CDR1 LGHDT, CDR2 YNNKEL (reference sequence). Written as DNA, the CDR3 is TGTGCCAGCAGCCAAGCCCTACTAGCGGGAAATCCCAATGAGCAGTTCTTC. Amino acid sequence: CASSQALLAGNPNEQFF.

This sequence joins TRBV18 and TRBJ1-2; 8 bases fit TRBD1. CDR1 and CDR2 from the germline V gene are KGHSH and LQKENI. J gave up 13 bases and V 6 bases, and 13 bases lay outside the gene matches. This CDR3 region has 13 residues. The CDR3 nucleotides read TGTGCCAGCTCCCTCGAACTCCGGACAGGGCCCACCTTC. It encodes CASSLELRTGPTF.

The gene calls are TRBV2 and TRBJ2-7; 9 bases agree with TRBD1. The ends lost 6 bases at V and 1 base at J; junction bases unmatched: 13. Per the germline V gene, CDR1 is SNHLY and CDR2 is FYNNEI. This CDR3 contains 17 residues. The CDR3 DNA reads as TGTGCCAGCAGCCGTGGGCCGGGGACAGGGATTTCCTACGAGCAGTACTTC. Its translation: CASSRGPGTGISYEQYF.